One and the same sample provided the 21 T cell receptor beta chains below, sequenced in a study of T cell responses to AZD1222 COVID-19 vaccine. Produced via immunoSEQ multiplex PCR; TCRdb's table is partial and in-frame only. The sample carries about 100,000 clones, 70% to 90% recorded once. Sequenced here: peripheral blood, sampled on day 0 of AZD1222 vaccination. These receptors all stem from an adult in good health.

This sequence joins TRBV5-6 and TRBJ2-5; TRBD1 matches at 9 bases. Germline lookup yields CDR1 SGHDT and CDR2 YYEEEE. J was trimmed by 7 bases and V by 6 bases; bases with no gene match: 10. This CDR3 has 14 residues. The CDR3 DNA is TGTGCCAGCACGGCGGGACAGGGATATGGGACCCAGTACTTC. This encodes CASTAGQGYGTQYF. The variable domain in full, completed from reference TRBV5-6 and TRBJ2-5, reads DAGVTQSPTHLIKTRGQQVTLRCSPKSGHDTVSWYQQALGQGPQFIFQYYEEEERQRGNFPDRFSGHQFPNYSSELNVNALLLGDSALYLCASTAGQGYGTQYFGPGTRLLVL.

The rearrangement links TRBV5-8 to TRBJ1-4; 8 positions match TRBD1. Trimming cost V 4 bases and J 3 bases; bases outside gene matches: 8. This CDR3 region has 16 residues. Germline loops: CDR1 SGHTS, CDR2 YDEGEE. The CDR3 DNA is TGTGCCAGCAGCCCTGGACAGGGACTATCTAATGAAAAACTGTTTTTT. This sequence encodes CASSPGQGLSNEKLFF.

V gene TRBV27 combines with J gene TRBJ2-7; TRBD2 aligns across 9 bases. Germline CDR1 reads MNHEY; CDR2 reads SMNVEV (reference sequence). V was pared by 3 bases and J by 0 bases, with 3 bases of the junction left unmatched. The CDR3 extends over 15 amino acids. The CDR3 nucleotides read TGTGCCAGCAGTTTCGGGCGGGAGGGCTCCTACGAGCAGTACTTC. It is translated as CASSFGREGSYEQYF.

CDR3 bases: TGCGCCAGCAGCTACGGACTAGCGGGAGTACTCGAGCAGTACTTC. As protein: CASSYGLAGVLEQYF. V and J are TRBV5-1 and TRBJ2-7, with 13 bases matching TRBD2. After removal of 3 bases from V and 6 bases from J, the junction contained 6 bases not matched to a gene. Germline V gives CDR1 SGHRS, CDR2 YFSETQ. This CDR3 is 15 amino acids long.

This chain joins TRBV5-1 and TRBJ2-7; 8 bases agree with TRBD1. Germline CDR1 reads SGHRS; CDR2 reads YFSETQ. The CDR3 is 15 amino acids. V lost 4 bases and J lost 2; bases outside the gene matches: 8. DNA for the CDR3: TGCGCCAGCAGCCCAGGGGGCGCAAGTACCTACGAGCAGTACTTC. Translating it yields CASSPGGASTYEQYF.

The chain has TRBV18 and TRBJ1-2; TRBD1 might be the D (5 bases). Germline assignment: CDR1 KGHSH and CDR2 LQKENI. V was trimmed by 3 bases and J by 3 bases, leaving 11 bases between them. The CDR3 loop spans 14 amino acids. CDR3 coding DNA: TGTGCCAGCTCACCGGCAGGGACTGACTATGGCTACACCTTC. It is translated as CASSPAGTDYGYTF.

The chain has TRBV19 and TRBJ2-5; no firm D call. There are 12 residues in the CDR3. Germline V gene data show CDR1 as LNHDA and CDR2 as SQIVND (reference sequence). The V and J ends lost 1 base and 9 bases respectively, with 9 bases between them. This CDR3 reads CASSIGGAAQYF. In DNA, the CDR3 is TGTGCCAGTAGTATAGGTGGCGCGGCCCAGTACTTC.

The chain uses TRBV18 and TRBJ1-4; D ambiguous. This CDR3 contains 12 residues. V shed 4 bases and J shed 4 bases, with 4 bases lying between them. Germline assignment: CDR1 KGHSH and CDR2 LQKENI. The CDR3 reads CASSLYNEKLFF. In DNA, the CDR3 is TGTGCCAGCTCACTTTATAATGAAAAACTGTTTTTT.

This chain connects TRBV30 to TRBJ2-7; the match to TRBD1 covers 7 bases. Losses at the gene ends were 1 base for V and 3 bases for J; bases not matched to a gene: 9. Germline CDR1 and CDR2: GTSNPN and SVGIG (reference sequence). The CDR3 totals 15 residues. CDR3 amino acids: CAWSGPKQGLYEQYF. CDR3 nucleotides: TGTGCCTGGAGTGGACCAAAACAGGGGCTCTACGAGCAGTACTTC.

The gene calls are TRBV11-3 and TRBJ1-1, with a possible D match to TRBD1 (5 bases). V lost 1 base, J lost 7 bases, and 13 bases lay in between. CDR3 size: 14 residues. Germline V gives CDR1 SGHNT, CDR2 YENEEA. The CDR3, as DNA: TGTGCCAGCAGCTTAGCCCAGGGAGTTTATGAAGCTTTCTTT. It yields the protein CASSLAQGVYEAFF.

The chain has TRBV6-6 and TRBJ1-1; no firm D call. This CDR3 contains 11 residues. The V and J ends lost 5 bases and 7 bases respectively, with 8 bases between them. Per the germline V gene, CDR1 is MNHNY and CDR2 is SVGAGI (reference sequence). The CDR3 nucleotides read TGTGCCAGCAGTCAAGGTCTTGAAGCTTTCTTT. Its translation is CASSQGLEAFF.

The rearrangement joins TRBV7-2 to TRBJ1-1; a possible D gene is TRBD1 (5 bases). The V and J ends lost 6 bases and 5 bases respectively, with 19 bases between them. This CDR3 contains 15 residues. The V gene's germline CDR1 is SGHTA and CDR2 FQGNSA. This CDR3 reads CASSRGRGGGTEAFF. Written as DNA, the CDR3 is TGTGCCAGCAGTAGGGGTCGGGGAGGCGGAACTGAAGCTTTCTTT. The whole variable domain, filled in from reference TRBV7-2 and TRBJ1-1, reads GAGVSQSPSNKVTEKGKDVELRCDPISGHTALYWYRQSLGQGLEFLIYFQGNSAPDKSGLPSDRFSAERTGGSVSTLTIQRTQQEDSAVYLCASSRGRGGGTEAFFGQGTRLTVV.

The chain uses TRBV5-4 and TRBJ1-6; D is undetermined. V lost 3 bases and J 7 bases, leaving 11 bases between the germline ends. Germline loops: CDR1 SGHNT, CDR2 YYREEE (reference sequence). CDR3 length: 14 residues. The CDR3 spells CASSSRNPNSPLHF. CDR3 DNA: TGTGCCAGCAGCTCGAGGAACCCGAATTCACCCCTCCACTTT.

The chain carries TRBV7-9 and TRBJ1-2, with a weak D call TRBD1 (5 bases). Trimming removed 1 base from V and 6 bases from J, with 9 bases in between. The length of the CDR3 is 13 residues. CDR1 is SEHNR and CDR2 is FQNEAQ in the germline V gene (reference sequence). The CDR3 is CASSLGAGNGYTF. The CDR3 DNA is TGTGCCAGCAGCTTAGGGGCAGGGAATGGCTACACCTTC.

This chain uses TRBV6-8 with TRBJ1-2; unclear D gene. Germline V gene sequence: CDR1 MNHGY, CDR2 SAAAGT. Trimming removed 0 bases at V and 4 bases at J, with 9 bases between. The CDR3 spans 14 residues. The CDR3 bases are TGTGCCAGCAGTTACTCGAAGGAAACCTATGGCTACACCTTC. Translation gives CASSYSKETYGYTF.

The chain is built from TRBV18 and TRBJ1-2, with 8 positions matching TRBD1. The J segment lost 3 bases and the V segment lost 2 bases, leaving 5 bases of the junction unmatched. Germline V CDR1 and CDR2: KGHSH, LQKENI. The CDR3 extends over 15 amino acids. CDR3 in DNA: TGTGCCAGCTCACCATCCGGGACAGGAGACTATGGCTACACCTTC. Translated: CASSPSGTGDYGYTF.

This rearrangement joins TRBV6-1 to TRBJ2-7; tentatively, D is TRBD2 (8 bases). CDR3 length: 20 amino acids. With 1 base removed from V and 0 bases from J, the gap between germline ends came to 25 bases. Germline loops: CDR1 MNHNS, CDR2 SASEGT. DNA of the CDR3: TGTGCCAGCAGTGAAGTTTGGACAGGAACTCCTAGCGGGTTCTCCTACGAGCAGTACTTC. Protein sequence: CASSEVWTGTPSGFSYEQYF.

The CDR3 reads CASSQERGRTEAFF. The CDR3 DNA sequence: TGTGCCAGCAGCCAAGAGAGGGGGAGAACTGAAGCTTTCTTT. The chain links TRBV4-2 to TRBJ1-1; possibly TRBD1 for D (6 bases). The CDR3 is 14 residues long. Germline-derived CDR1 and CDR2 are LGHNA and YNFKEQ. The V end was cut by 0 bases, the J end by 5 bases, with 10 bases between.

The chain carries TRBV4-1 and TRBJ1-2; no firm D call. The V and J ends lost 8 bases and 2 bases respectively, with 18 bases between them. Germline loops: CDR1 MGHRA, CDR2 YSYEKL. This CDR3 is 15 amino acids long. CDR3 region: CASLTEPGQNYGYTF. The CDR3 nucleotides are TGCGCCAGCCTCACCGAGCCGGGTCAGAACTATGGCTACACCTTC.

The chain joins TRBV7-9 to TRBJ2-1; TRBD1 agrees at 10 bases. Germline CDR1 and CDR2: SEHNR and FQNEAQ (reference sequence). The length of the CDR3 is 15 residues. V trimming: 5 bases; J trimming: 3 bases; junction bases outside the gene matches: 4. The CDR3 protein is CASSKGQGYYNEQFF. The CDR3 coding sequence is TGTGCCAGCAGCAAGGGACAGGGGTACTACAATGAGCAGTTCTTC.

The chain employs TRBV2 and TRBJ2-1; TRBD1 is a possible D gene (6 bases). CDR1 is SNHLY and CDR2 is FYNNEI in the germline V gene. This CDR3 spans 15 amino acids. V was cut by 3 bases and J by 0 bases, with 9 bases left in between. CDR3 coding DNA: TGTGCCAGCAGTGAGGGGGCGAGCTCCTACAATGAGCAGTTCTTC. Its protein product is CASSEGASSYNEQFF.